This passage covers 3 T cell receptor beta chains from one sample sequenced in a study of cytomegalovirus exposure and HLA in healthy donors. PCR amplification relied on 60 Vbeta primers (plus 13 Jbeta primers). The repertoire was sequenced with immunoSEQ multiplex PCR; TCRdb's copy has only in-frame clones and lacks some. The sample has roughly 98,000 clones; 70% are singletons. The sample taken for sequencing was PBMCs. The receptor source for this set is a man aged 50-60 years in good health and CMV-seronegative.

The rearrangement links TRBV15 to TRBJ1-2; D unresolved. Trimming stripped 2 bases from V and 6 bases from J, with 13 bases between. The CDR3 has 14 residues. From germline, CDR1 is LNHNV and CDR2 YYDKDF (reference sequence). CDR3 protein: CATSRFEPEDGYTF. DNA for the CDR3: TGTGCCACCAGCAGATTTGAACCGGAGGATGGCTACACCTTC.

This clone was observed a handful of times. The chain links TRBV28 to TRBJ2-7; D is unclear. Germline V CDR1 and CDR2: MDHEN, SYDVKM. This CDR3 is built from 13 residues. The ends were cut back, 4 bases at V and 6 bases at J, with 13 bases in the middle. CDR3 bases: TGTGCCAGCAGTTCCGACCCGGGTGCCGAGCAGTACTTC. Translated: CASSSDPGAEQYF.

DNA of the CDR3: TGTGCCAGCAGCGGCGAGGGAGGGCTAGCGTTGTTTCAGTACTTC. Translating it yields CASSGEGGLALFQYF. J is TRBJ2-4 and V is TRBV11-2; TRBD2 matches at 7 bases. V lost 5 bases and J lost 11; bases outside the gene matches: 15. CDR3 size: 15 residues. Germline loops: CDR1 SGHAT, CDR2 FQNNGV.